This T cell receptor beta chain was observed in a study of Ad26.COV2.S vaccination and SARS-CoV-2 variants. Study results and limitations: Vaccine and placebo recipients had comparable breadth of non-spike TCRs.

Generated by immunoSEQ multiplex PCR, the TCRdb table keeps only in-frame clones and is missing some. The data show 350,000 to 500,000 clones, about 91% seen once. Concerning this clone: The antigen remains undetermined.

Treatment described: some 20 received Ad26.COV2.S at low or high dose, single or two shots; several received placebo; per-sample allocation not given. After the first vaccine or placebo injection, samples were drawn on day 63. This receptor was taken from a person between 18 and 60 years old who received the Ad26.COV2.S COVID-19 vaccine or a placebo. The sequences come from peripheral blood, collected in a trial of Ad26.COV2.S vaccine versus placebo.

CDR3 region: CASSLARFGQYV. The CDR3 DNA reads TGCGCCAGCAGCTTGGCGAGGTTTGGGCAGTACGTC. The genes are TRBV5-1 and TRBJ2-7; D gene unclear. V was clipped by 0 bases and J by 9 bases, with 10 bases between them. This CDR3 region has 12 residues. Looked up from germline, CDR1 is SGHRS and CDR2 is YFSETQ.